Described below is a single T cell receptor (beta chain) sequence and its context. Its antigen is not yet known. One base away there is no much larger clone; base qualities are not given. The source of the sample is a study of T cell repertoires in cytomegalovirus infection (dated by TCRdb to the late 2010s). Notes on the research overall: Alongside well-studied HLA-B-restricted epitopes, the peptide stimulations were aimed at recently identified HLA-C-restricted CMV epitopes, whose presentation resists viral immunomodulation. Because public TCR beta signatures pointed to carriage of CMV infection together with the matching HLA type, the HLA type of each donor mattered for the analysis. Results and caveats for the whole study, not just this receptor: The ex vivo response was dominated by HLA-C-restricted CMV-specific TCR beta clonotypes, which also provided the single most frequent clonotype in two of eight donors. Cumulative frequency of public TCR beta family members discriminated carriers of CMV infection plus the relevant HLA type in this cohort and an independent approximately 370-donor cohort.

Sequencing was carried out with an Illumina HiSeq 1500. TCRdb reran the public reads through fastp at Q25 and MiXCR, keeping productive beta chains. All rows with the same CDR3 protein become a single entry with the most common DNA and genes. In this sample the table shows 450,000 to 600,000 distinct CDR3 sequences, roughly 46% of which occur a single time. The top ten hold about 41% of the sample. Sequences MDHEN (CDR1) and SYDVKM (CDR2) are obtained from the germline V gene. Compared with germline, V lacks 6 bases and J lacks 5 bases; bases without a gene match: 5. The cysteine opens and the phenylalanine closes a CDR3 of 13 amino acids. Of all the DNA, just the CDR3 is kept, 39 bases in frame from base 1. The treatment or condition label, as the study defines it: in vitro stimulation with specific CMV peptide epitopes to enrich CMV-specific T cells.

The sequenced sample was cultured PBMCs, obtained from culture after CMV antigen stimulation. This clonotype was obtained from a human donor in good health (CMV status not recorded). Some clones in this sample may be carry-over from other donors' samples. Recombination connected TRBV28 to TRBJ1-1; TRBD1 aligns with 8 central bases. This receptor carries the CDR3 CASRGDRYTEAFF. DNA sequence: TGTGCCAGCAGGGGGGACAGGTATACTGAAGCTTTCTTT.